This TCR beta chain came from a study of T cell repertoires in cytomegalovirus infection. For the study at large: HLA-B-restricted CMV epitopes that are well studied were used alongside recently identified HLA-C-restricted ones. In public TCR beta signatures, there were indications of both CMV infection and matching HLA type. General observations from the study: Dominant in the ex vivo response were TCR beta clonotypes restricted by HLA-C and specific for CMV. Identification of carriers of CMV plus the relevant HLA was performed using cumulative public TCR beta family frequency.

This clonotype came up a few times. No antigen is known for it. The CDR3 runs 17 residues. Germline CDR1 and CDR2: MGHRA and YSYEKL. Unmatched junction bases numbered 12, after V lost 0 bases and J lost 7 bases. A single record per CDR3 protein comes from TCRdb applying MiXCR to the reads. Here the sample spans 650,000 to 850,000 distinct CDR3 sequences, roughly 29% being singletons. The chain recombines TRBV4-1 with TRBJ2-5; 9 bases agree with TRBD2. The receptor comes from a human donor in good health (CMV status not recorded). Some clones in this sample may be carry-over from other donors' samples. The sample consisted of cultured CD8+ T cells from PBMCs, taken from culture after CMV antigen stimulation. The CDR3 DNA reads as TGCGCCAGCAGCCAAGATCAGGCTGGGACTAGCTTTGGGACCCAGTACTTC. Its translation: CASSQDQAGTSFGTQYF.